What follows is one T cell receptor beta chain and its context. Its antigen remains undetermined. The sample holds no much larger clone one base away, and base qualities are not on file. The sample originates from a study of cytomegalovirus exposure and HLA in healthy donors (dated by TCRdb to between 2016 and 2019). The study in broad terms: According to an earlier analysis of 550 to 750 of the donors, 150 million to 200 million T cells yielded 117 million unique TCR beta sequences and about 300 Gb of sequence data. About 280 gigabases of sequencing data and around 80 million unique TCR sequences made up an early release that covered nearly 650 HLA-typed donors. Among the approximately 400 genotyped donors, 75% to 90% belonged to the genetic ancestry cluster associated with self-reported Caucasian donors. The study aimed to test whether signatures of past pathogen exposure could be identified by cataloging public T cell receptors. Using immunosequencing, the study profiled T cell repertoires from fewer than 700 subjects and related those repertoires to cytomegalovirus serostatus. In addition to the first cohort of 650 to 750 subjects, a separate validation cohort of under 150 different subjects was used. To predict cytomegalovirus infection status, the study combined high-throughput TCR immunosequencing, statistical association of individual TCRs with disease status, and machine learning. In a later analysis, previously published TCR beta repertoires from several hundred donors were re-analyzed and high-resolution HLA genotyping was added so that TCR occurrence patterns could be studied. The later analysis used no new phenotypic data to find candidate immune exposures, relying instead on TCR beta sequences and their occurrence across donors. An earlier analysis of 587 of the donors applied high-throughput TCR beta sequencing to assess whether each TCR beta V gene segment acted as functional or pseudogenic. Donor age, sex, ethnicity and CMV serostatus were collected together with the repertoire data. A later genetic analysis used genome-wide SNP genotypes for about three fifths of the roughly 700 donors, treating that subset as a discovery cohort. All discovery cohort repertoires had been generated on a single sequencing platform. HLA typing covered class I and class II loci at four-digit resolution. The number of typed donors differed by locus: about 620-630 for A, B, C, DRB1 and DQB1; some 540 for DQA1; fewer than 610 for DPA1; and roughly 450 for DPB1. A handful of DR-DQ haplotypes were handled as single units for association and clustering because linkage in the cohort was strong. Among a few hundred genotyped donors of the cohort, an average of 235,054 unique TCR beta nucleotide sequences were sequenced per donor, around 18% of them non-productive.

What the research found in general, with its limitations: Linkage disequilibrium might explain the correlated functional status among segregating V segments, but an unknown experimental factor could not be ruled out. The presence/absence analyses assumed that sequencing depth was roughly uniform across donors, and that assumption may not be true. A later analysis found that most CMV-associated TCR beta chains appeared HLA-restricted, with HLA associations seemingly driven largely by CMV exposure. In a later analysis, HLA-associated TCR beta chains were found to be more clonally expanded and to have lower generation probabilities than equally common non-associated chains. Because HLA typing was missing for some donors at each locus, association tests included only the typed subset. A cluster of highly shared sequence variants was judged likely to represent a technical artifact of the sequencing pipeline. The study gave a list of roughly 150 TCR beta chains associated with cytomegalovirus. Assigning TCR associations to individual alleles was difficult when HLA alleles, especially DR and DQ, strongly co-occurred. In a later analysis, TCR association rates were found to vary across HLA loci, with the most associated TCRs seen for DRB1 alleles and the fewest for HLA-C alleles. At a false discovery rate of 0.05, a later analysis linked some 18,000 TCR beta sequences to specific HLA alleles. Compared with the approximately 710-donor mean, donors in an Asian-associated ancestry cluster had fewer N-insertions in productive TCRs, according to a later genetic analysis. An earlier analysis of 587 of the donors showed that most TCR beta V segments appeared in productive rearrangements either about 87% or about 30% of the time, which broadly matched IMGT annotations. In a later analysis, several top co-occurrence clusters were reported to appear linked to parvovirus B19, influenza, CMV and Epstein-Barr virus. In vitro tests confirmed that a few of the cytomegalovirus-associated TCR beta chains recognize cytomegalovirus antigens. In this cohort, only TCR beta chains were sequenced, and detectable features were limited by the absence of alpha or paired-chain data. A further reported finding was that TCR beta sequences accurately predicted the HLA-A and HLA-B alleles for most subjects in the first cohort. The 87-base-pair reads could not distinguish some IMGT-functional V segments, including TRBV6-2 and TRBV6-3, so those segments were excluded. Most TCR sequences were observed very rarely across donors, whereas some public TCRs were present in many individuals. The classifier was reported to diagnose cytomegalovirus status with high specificity and sensitivity in both the original and validation cohorts. An association between a missense DCLRE1C variant and V-gene and J-gene trimming of TCR beta chains was found in a later genetic analysis and replicated in an independent cohort. Over 15 rarely observed V segments, including chromosome 9 orphons, were excluded from the earlier analysis of a few hundred of the donors because counts were too low. The authors suggested that the approach could potentially be generalized to other disease states and immunological phenotypes. The only immune exposure information available for the cohort was CMV serostatus.

The library was built by means of the immunoSEQ multiplex PCR assay. A mixture of 60 forward primers for TCR Vbeta segments and 13 reverse primers for TCR Jbeta segments was used in the multiplex PCR. A multiplex PCR assay on genomic DNA amplified the CDR3 region of rearranged TCR beta genes. The Illumina HiSeq System was used to sequence the amplified TCR beta libraries as 87-base-pair reads. In the authors' own workflow: A later analysis tallied 80 million to 95 million unique TCR beta chains across the 666 repertoires, and approximately 9.9 million of those chains were shared by two or more donors. Raw reads were error-corrected and collapsed into unique sequences with a nearest-neighbor algorithm that merged closely related sequences to remove PCR and sequencing errors. To assign V, D and J gene segments, CDR3 sequences were aligned to IMGT reference sequences. For a sequence to be retained, a match of at least six nucleotides to both a V gene segment and a J gene segment was required. Rearrangements were classified as productive when the CDR3 lacked stop codons and remained in frame with V and J, and all other rearrangements were classified as non-productive. Following IMGT convention, CDR3 was defined as the stretch from the second conserved V-encoded cysteine to the conserved J-encoded phenylalanine. In an earlier analysis of 587 of the donors, sequences lacking an unambiguous match to a single V gene segment were excluded. In an earlier analysis of 587 of the donors, V segments were called functional above 56.7% productive rearrangements and were called segregating when the between-donor standard deviation exceeded 5%. A statistical classification framework was built for diagnosing cytomegalovirus status from the catalog of TCR beta chain sequences. A later analysis assigned V and J genes by comparing TCR nucleotide sequences with IMGT/GENE-DB human TR gene sequences. A later analysis assigned CDR3 sequences and most-parsimonious VDJ recombination scenarios with the TCRdist pipeline. In a later analysis, each TCR beta chain was defined by its CDR3 amino acid sequence together with its V-gene family, and reads without a unique V-gene family were excluded. In a later analysis, around 650 highly shared, low-generation-probability nucleotide sequences were removed to address suspected cross-contamination and a sequencing artifact. A later analysis calculated a clonal expansion index for each public chain from normalized within-repertoire ranks of inferred template counts. A later analysis computed generation probabilities with a VDJ recombination model fitted to out-of-frame rearrangements, and checked the results against IGoR. In a later analysis, TCR-TCR, TCR-HLA and TCR-CMV co-occurrence was scored with hypergeometric tests, and a repertoire-size bias correction was applied to TCR pairs. A later analysis estimated false discovery rates by permuting HLA or CMV assignments 20 times. In a later analysis, co-occurring TCRs were grouped using DBSCAN, with TCRdist sequence similarity added in when clustering inside HLA-allele-positive subsets. For co-occurrence clustering, repertoires with fewer than 30,000 or more than 120,000 public chains were excluded, along with 5 or 6 repertoires with anomalous nucleotide sharing. TCRdb mirrors the immuneACCESS table, restricted to in-frame sequences. Some clones are absent from its copies; in checked studies, under half trace to an unresolved V gene, and the reason for the others is unknown. D and trimming come from the DNA, and the V and J calls and clone size come from that table. Recorded for this sample are approximately 97,000 clones; about 80% of them occurred a single time. Of the sample, about 3.1% falls within the top ten clones.

The cohort comprised some 700 healthy bone marrow donors. At the time of sampling, every cohort member was nominally healthy, though immune exposures that went unrecorded were likely present. The donor was CMV seropositive and belonged to the group of 250 to 300 seropositive cohort members. A peripheral blood sample was provided by each donor, and peripheral blood mononuclear cells were used for TCR beta sequencing. Genomic DNA extraction from the blood cell samples was performed with the Qiagen DNeasy Blood Extraction Kit. The CDR3 has 14 amino acids, counting the end cysteine and phenylalanine. Here the CDR3 DNA is all that survives: 42 bases in frame from base 1. V lost 4 bases and J lost 5 bases; the stretch between them is 14 bases long. CDR1 SGHDN and CDR2 FVKESK were looked up in the germline V gene.

The sequenced sample consisted of PBMCs. Rearrangement joined TRBV14 to TRBJ1-1; matching of 6 bases hints at TRBD1 as the D gene. The origin of this receptor is a male donor in good health and CMV-seropositive. The DNA sequence is TGTGCCAGCAGCCGTGCGGGGGCGGAAACTGAAGCTTTCTTT. The encoded protein is CASSRAGAETEAFF.